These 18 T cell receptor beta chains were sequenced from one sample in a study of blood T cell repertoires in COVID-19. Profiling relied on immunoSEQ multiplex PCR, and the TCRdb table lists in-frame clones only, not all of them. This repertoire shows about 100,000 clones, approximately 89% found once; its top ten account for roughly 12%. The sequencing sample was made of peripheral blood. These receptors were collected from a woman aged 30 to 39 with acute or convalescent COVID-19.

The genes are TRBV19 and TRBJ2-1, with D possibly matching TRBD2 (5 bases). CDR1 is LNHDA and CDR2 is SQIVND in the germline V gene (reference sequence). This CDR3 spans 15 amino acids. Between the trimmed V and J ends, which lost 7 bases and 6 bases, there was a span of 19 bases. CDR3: CASKPHRLTTNEQFF. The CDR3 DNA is TGTGCCAGTAAGCCCCACAGACTGACTACCAATGAGCAGTTCTTC.

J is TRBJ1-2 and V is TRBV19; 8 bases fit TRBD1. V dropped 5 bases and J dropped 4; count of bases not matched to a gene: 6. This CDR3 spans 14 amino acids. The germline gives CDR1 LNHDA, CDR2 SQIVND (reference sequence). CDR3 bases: TGTGCCAGTAGTCTAGGGACAGGAGTCTATGGCTACACCTTC. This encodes CASSLGTGVYGYTF.

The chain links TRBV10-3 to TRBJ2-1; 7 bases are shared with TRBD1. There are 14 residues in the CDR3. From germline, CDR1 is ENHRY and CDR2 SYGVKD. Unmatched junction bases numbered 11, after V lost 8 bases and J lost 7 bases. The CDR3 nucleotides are TGTGCCATCCAGGGGGTTGCAGGGGTGAATGAGCAGTTCTTC. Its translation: CAIQGVAGVNEQFF.

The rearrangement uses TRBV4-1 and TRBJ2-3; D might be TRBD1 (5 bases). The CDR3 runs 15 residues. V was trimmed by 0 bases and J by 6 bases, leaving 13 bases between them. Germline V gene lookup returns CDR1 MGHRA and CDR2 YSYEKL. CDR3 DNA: TGCGCCAGCAGCCAAGAGAAGGGGAAACGGGATACGCAGTATTTT. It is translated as CASSQEKGKRDTQYF.

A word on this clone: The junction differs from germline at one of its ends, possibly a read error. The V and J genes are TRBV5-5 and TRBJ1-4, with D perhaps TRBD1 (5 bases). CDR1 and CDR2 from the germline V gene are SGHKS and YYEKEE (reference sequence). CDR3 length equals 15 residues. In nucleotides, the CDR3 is TGTGCCAGCAGCGCGGGAGGGGCCCGTAATGAACAACTGTTTTTT. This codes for CASSAGGARNEQLFF.

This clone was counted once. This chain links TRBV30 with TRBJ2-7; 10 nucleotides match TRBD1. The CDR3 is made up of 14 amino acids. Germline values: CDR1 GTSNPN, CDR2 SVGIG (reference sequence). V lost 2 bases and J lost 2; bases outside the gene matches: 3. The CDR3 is CAWSRGTGAYEQYF. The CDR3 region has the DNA TGTGCCTGGAGTCGCGGGACAGGGGCCTACGAGCAGTACTTC.

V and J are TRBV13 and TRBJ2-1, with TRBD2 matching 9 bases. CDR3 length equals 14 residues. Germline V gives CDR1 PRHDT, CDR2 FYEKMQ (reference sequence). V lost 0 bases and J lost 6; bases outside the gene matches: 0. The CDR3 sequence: CASSLGAGGNEQFF. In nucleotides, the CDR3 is TGTGCCAGCAGCTTAGGAGCGGGGGGCAATGAGCAGTTCTTC.

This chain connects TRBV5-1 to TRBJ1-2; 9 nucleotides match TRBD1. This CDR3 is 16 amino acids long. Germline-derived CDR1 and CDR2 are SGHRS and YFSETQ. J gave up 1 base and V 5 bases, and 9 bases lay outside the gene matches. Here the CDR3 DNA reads TGCGCCAGCAGAGACCGGACAGGGGCCTTTAACTATGGCTACACCTTC. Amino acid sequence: CASRDRTGAFNYGYTF.

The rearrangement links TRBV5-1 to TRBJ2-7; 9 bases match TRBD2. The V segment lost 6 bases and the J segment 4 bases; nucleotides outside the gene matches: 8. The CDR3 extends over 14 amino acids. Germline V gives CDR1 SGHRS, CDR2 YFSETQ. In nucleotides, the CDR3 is TGCGCCAGCACCCGGGACAGCGGGGGGTACGAGCAGTACTTC. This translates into CASTRDSGGYEQYF. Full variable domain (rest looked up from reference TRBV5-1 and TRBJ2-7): KAGVTQTPRYLIKTRGQQVTLSCSPISGHRSVSWYQQTPGQGLQFLFEYFSETQRNKGNFPGRFSGRQFSNSRSEMNVSTLELGDSALYLCASTRDSGGYEQYFGPGTRLTVT.

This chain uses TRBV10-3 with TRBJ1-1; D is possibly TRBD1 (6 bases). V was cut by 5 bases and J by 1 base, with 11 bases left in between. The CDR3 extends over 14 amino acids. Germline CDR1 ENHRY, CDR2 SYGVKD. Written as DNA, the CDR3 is TGTGCCATCAGTCCACAGGGATGGAACACTGAAGCTTTCTTT. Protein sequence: CAISPQGWNTEAFF.

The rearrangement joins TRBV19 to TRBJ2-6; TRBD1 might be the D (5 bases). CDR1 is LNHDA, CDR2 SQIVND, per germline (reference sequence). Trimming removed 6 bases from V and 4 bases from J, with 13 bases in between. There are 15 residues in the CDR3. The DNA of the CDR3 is TGTGCCAGTAGGAGACAGATCTTCGGGGCCAACGTCCTGACTTTC. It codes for CASRRQIFGANVLTF.

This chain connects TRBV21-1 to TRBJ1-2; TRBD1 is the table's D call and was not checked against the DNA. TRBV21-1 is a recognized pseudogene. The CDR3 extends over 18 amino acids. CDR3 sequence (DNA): TGTGCCAGCGGGGATAAGAGGACAGGGGGCCAGGTCGTCTATGGCTACACCTTC. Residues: CASGDKRTGGQVVYGYTF.

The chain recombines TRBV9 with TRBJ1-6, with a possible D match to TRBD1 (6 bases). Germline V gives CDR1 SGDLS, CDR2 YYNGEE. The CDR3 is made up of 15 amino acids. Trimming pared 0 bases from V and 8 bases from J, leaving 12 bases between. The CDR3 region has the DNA TGTGCCAGCAGCGTAGGTTCTCAGGGGTATTCACCCCTCCACTTT. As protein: CASSVGSQGYSPLHF. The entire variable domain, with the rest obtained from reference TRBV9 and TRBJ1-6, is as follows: DSGVTQTPKHLITATGQRVTLRCSPRSGDLSVYWYQQSLDQGLQFLIQYYNGEERAKGNILERFSAQQFPDLHSELNLSSLELGDSALYFCASSVGSQGYSPLHFGNGTRLTVT.

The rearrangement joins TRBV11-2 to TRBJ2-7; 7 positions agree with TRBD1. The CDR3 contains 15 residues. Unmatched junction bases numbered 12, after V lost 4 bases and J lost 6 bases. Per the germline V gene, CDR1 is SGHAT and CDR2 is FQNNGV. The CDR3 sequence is CASSWSGQDTIEQYF. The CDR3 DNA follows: TGTGCCAGCAGCTGGTCCGGACAGGATACAATCGAGCAGTACTTC.

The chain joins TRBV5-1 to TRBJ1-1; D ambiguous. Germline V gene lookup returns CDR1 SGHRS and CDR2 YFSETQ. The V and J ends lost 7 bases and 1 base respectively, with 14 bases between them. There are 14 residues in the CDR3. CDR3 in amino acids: CASGRGLQNTEAFF. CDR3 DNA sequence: TGCGCCAGCGGTCGAGGGTTACAGAACACTGAAGCTTTCTTT.

The CDR3 nucleotides read TGTGCCAGCTCTCAGGGATACAATGAGCAGTTCTTC. Translation: CASSQGYNEQFF. The gene calls are TRBV6-5 and TRBJ2-1; the D gene is possibly TRBD1 (5 bases). Germline V gene lookup returns CDR1 MNHEY and CDR2 SVGAGI. Trimming pared 8 bases from V and 4 bases from J, leaving 9 bases between. The CDR3 consists of 12 residues.

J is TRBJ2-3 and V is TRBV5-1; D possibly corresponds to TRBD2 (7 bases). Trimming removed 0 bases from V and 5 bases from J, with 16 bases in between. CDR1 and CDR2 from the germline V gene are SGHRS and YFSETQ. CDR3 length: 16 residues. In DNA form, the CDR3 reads TGCGCCAGCAGCTTGGGGCCGCGGGGGCCTCGAGATACGCAGTATTTT. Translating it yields CASSLGPRGPRDTQYF.

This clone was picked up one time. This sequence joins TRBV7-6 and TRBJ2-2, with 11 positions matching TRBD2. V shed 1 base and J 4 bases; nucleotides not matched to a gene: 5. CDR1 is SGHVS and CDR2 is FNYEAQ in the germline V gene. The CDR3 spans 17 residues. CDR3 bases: TGTGCCAGCAGCTTAGTTCCTAGCGGGGGGTCCACCGGGGAGCTGTTTTTT. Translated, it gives CASSLVPSGGSTGELFF. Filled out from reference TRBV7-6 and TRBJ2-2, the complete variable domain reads GAGVSQSPRYKVTKRGQDVALRCDPISGHVSLYWYRQALGQGPEFLTYFNYEAQQDKSGLPNDRFSAERPEGSISTLTIQRTEQRDSAMYRCASSLVPSGGSTGELFFGEGSRLTVL.